This T cell receptor beta chain originates from a study of cytomegalovirus exposure and HLA in healthy donors. Germline values: CDR1 SGHTA, CDR2 FQGNSA. The germline V and J ends were trimmed by 5 bases and 3 bases, with 11 bases remaining between them. The CDR3 totals 13 residues. Measured with immunoSEQ multiplex PCR; TCRdb has only the in-frame clones, and not every one. Of some 330,000 clones listed, approximately 90% are singletons. The TCR was taken from a young woman in good health and CMV-seronegative. The V and J genes are TRBV7-2 and TRBJ2-7; TRBD1 is a possible D gene (6 bases). The sample taken for sequencing was PBMCs. The CDR3 coding sequence is TGTGCCAGCAGCCACGGACAGTTCTACGAGCAGTACTTC. Residues: CASSHGQFYEQYF.